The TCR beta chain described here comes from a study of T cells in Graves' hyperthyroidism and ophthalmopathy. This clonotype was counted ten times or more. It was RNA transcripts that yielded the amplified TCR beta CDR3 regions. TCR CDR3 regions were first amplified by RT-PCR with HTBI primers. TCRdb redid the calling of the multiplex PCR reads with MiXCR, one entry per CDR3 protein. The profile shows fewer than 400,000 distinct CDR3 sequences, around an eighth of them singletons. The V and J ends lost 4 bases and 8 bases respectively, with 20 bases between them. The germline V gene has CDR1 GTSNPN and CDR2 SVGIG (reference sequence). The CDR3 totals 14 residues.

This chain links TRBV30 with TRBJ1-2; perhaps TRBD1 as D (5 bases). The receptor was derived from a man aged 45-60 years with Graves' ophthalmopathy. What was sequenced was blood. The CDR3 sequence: CAWTRQGQGRGYTF. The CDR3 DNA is TGTGCCTGGACGCGTCAGGGCCAGGGCCGGGGCTACACCTTC.